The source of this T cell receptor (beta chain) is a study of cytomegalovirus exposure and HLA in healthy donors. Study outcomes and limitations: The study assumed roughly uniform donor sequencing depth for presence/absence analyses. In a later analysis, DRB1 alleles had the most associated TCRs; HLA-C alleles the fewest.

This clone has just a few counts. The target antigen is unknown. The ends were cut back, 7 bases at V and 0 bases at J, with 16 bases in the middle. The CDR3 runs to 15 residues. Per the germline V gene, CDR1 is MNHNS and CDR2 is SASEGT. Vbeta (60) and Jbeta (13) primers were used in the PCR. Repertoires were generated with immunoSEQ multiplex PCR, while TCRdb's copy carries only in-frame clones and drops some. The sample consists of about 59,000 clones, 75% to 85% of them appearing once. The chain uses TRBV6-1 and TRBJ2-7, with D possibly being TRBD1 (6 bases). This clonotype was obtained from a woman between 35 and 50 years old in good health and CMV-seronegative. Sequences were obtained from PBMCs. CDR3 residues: CASNALTGDSYEQYF. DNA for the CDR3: TGTGCCAGCAACGCTCTGACAGGTGACTCCTACGAGCAGTACTTC.